This TCR beta chain was captured by sequencing in a study of blood T cell repertoires in COVID-19 (TCRdb year 2020). Regarding the study in general: Samples from collaborators originated in the United States, Italy and Spain and spanned both the acute and convalescent phases of COVID-19. The prospective study material was composed of cDNA or gDNA derived from T cells, B-cell-depleted T cells, or PBMCs. Deeply sampled blood TCRbeta repertoires from subjects exposed to, actively infected with, or recovered from COVID-19 were included in the dataset. A freely available public database, intended as a resource for researchers studying the immune response to SARS-CoV-2, is where the repertoires were released. The samples were drawn from two sources: the first 160 participants of the ongoing ImmuneRACE study, and fewer than 1,500 subjects contributed by 6 global collaborators. A de-identified subject ID, COVID-19 status, age in years and sex were almost always included in the sample metadata. Where available, HLA class I and class II types were obtained from metadata supplied by the sample provider rather than from assay-based typing.

The immunoSEQ Assay, a bias-controlled multiplex PCR, was used to amplify TCRbeta CDR3 regions from genomic DNA. Per the authors' processing: Within the assay, amplification of reference gene primers was used to estimate how many nucleated cells each sample contained. Sequence reads were collapsed and filtered to measure the absolute abundance of every unique TCRbeta CDR3 rearrangement. For each sample, productive Simpson clonality was calculated by taking the square root of Simpson's diversity index across productive rearrangements. Here the immuneACCESS table is served through TCRdb, limited to in-frame sequences with V and J called. Missing clones are a known gap in these copies; in checked studies unresolved V genes cover under half, and the rest lacks a known reason. V and J calls and clone size are those listed in that table; D and trimming were worked out from the DNA. Counted in this sample were some 31,000 clones; under 95% of them appeared once. The leading ten clones occupy 2% to 2.5% of the sample.

CDR3 length: 15 amino acids, cysteine to phenylalanine. The only DNA kept is the CDR3, 45 bases in frame from the first base. CDR1 SEHNR and CDR2 FQNEAQ were looked up in the germline V gene (reference sequence). Here V drops 2 bases and J drops 7 bases, and the junction holds 5 bases not matched to any gene. Paper-wide results and their limitations: How much clinical and demographic metadata was included differed by source and by participant, and the metadata was provided uncurated.

The collaborating institutions used their own protocols to collect whole blood in K2EDTA tubes. Collaborator samples were shipped for TCRbeta analysis as frozen whole blood, isolated PBMCs, or DNA extracted from either sample type. Details on this clone: Its cognate antigen has yet to be identified. No base quality values were provided; no much bigger clone lies one nucleotide off.

The chain links TRBV7-9 with TRBJ2-1; 10 bases in the junction line up with TRBD2. The receptor was isolated from a man aged 45 to 65 with active COVID-19. Sequencing was performed on peripheral blood. The CDR3 loop reads CASSLPGLACNEQFF. The sequenced DNA: TGTGCCAGCAGCTTACCGGGACTAGCGTGTAATGAGCAGTTCTTC.